This T cell receptor (beta chain) was documented in a study of patients and donors after allogeneic stem cell transplantation. TCRdb called the RT-PCR reads again in MiXCR, with one record for every CDR3 protein. The repertoire holds about a million distinct CDR3 sequences, with about a sixth as singletons. Only one count was recorded for this clonotype. Sequencing was performed on blood, either unsorted or a sorted T cell fraction (not recorded which). The receptor comes from a human donor who was either an allogeneic HSCT recipient or a stem cell or donor lymphocyte infusion donor (not recorded which). It is not recorded whose cells these are; they may come from a transplant donor.

CDR3 nucleotides: TGTGCCACCAGTGATTTCAGGTGGGACGGGGAGCTGTTTTTT. Residues: CATSDFRWDGELFF. The chain couples TRBV24-1 to TRBJ2-2; no reliable D call. The germline V gene has CDR1 KGHDR and CDR2 SFDVKD. The CDR3 consists of 14 residues. The V and J ends lost 1 base and 7 bases respectively, with 9 bases between them.